This TCR beta chain was sequenced in a study of cytomegalovirus exposure and HLA in healthy donors. Study as a whole: Early release data held roughly 90 million unique TCRs from HLA-typed donors.

Points from the study as a whole: The authors considered a cluster of highly shared sequence variants likely to be a sequencing artifact. Immune exposure information available was restricted to CMV serostatus. Reported findings show TCR beta sequences accurately forecast HLA-A and HLA-B alleles in most subjects.

The germline V gene encodes CDR1 MNHEY and CDR2 SMNVEV (reference sequence). V trimming: 4 bases; J trimming: 4 bases; junction bases outside the gene matches: 10. The CDR3 covers 16 residues. Concerning this clone itself: What it binds is not known.

Vbeta (60) and Jbeta (13) primers were used in the PCR. Method: immunoSEQ multiplex PCR; TCRdb's copy keeps in-frame clones and lacks some. Of 110,000 to 150,000 clones in the sample, 60% to 80% were seen once. Material for sequencing was PBMCs. The receptor's source is a woman between 25 and 40 years old in good health and CMV-seronegative. The chain is built from TRBV27 and TRBJ2-5; TRBD2 aligns across 9 bases. This CDR3 reads CASSSHGLARLETQYF. CDR3 in DNA: TGTGCCAGCAGTTCACACGGACTAGCGAGGTTAGAGACCCAGTACTTC.